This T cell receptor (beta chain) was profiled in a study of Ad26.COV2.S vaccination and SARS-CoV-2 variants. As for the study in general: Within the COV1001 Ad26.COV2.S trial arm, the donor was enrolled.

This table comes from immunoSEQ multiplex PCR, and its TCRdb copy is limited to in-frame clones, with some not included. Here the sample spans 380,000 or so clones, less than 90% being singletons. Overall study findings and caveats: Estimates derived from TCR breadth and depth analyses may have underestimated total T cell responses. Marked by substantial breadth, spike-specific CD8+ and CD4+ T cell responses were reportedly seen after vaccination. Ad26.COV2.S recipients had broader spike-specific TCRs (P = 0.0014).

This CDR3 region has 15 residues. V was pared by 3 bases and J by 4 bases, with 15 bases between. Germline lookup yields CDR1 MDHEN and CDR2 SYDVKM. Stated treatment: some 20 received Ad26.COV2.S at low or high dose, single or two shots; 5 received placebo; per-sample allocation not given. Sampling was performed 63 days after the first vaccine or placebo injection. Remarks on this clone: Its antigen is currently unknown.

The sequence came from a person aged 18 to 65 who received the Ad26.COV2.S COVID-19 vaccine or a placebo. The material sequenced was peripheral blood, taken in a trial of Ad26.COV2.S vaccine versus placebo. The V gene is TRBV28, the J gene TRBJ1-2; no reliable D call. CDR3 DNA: TGTGCCAGCAGTTTCGTGCAGGAAGAGTCCTATGGCTACACCTTC. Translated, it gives CASSFVQEESYGYTF.